The present entry profiles one TCR beta chain with its context. No antigen is known for it. With UMI labels, 5' RACE was used to prepare the TRB cDNA libraries. TCRdb reprocessed the 5' RACE reads and keeps a single row for each CDR3 protein, giving no DNA. The sample table sets out over 150,000 distinct CDR3 sequences. The data are from a study of CXCR3-negative and CXCR3-positive naive CD8 T cells. The germline CDR1 and CDR2 sequences are MGHRA and YSYEKL. This CDR3 contains 17 residues. Overall study results and limits: Naive subsets showed comparable surface CD5, and TCR interaction strength was also inferred from TRB CDR3 physicochemistry. Relative to CXCR3-negative naive cells, CXCR3-positive naive cells had more hydrophobic TRB CDR3s.

This TCR was recovered from a human donor in good health. Some clones in this sample may be carry-over from other donors' samples. Specimen: naive CXCR3+ CD8+ T cells from blood. Subset meaning: CD45RO-CCR7+CD27+CD95- naive CD8+ T cells expressing CXCR3 (TNR3+). The gene calls are TRBV4-1 and TRBJ2-4; TCRdb names TRBD2, which stays unverified in the absence of DNA. The CDR3 here is CASSQLTSGSAKNIQYF.